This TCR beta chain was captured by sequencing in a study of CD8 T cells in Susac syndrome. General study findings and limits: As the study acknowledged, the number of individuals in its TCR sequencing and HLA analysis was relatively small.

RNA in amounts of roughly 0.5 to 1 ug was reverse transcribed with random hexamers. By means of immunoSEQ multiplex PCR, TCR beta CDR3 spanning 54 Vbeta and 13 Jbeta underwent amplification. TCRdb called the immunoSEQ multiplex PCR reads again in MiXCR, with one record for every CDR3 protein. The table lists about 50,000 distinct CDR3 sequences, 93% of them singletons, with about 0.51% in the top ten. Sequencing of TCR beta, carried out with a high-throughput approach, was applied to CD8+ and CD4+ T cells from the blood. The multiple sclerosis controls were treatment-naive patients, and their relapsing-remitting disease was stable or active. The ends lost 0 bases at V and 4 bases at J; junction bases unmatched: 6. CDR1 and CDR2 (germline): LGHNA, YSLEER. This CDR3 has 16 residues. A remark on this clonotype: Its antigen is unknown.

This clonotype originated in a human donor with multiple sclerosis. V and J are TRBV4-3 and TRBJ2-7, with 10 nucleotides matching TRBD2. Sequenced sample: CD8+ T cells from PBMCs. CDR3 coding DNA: TGCGCCAGCAGCCAAGATCGGGGTAGCGGGGGGTACGAGCAGTACTTC. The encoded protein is CASSQDRGSGGYEQYF.